These T cell receptor beta chains were read from a single sample in a study of cytomegalovirus exposure and HLA in healthy donors. This table comes from immunoSEQ multiplex PCR, and its TCRdb copy is limited to in-frame clones, with some not included. Found here are 95,000 to 110,000 clones, 10% of them singletons; the top ten hold around 5.9%. The sample comprised PBMCs. These receptors were obtained from a man in his forties or fifties in good health and CMV-seropositive. Both conserved end residues are part of each CDR3. The D gene is left open where the match is weak.

d_gene | v_gene | len | CDR3aa
TRBD2 | TRBV7-9 | 15 | CASSLEGLAGGEQYF
. | TRBV30 | 13 | CACDSGLADTQYF
. | TRBV10-3 | 16 | CAISESRGSSYNEQFF
. | TRBV6-6 | 13 | CASMAGSYNEQFF
. | TRBV28 | 11 | CASTRGYEQYF
TRBD1 | TRBV9 | 12 | CASSVSDRDVLF
. | TRBV19 | 15 | CASSPALSSYNEQFF
. | TRBV14 | 13 | CASSQDRDQPQHF
. | TRBV2 | 13 | CASSVYKTYEQYF
. | TRBV29-1 | 15 | CSVGDGVLGNQPQHF
. | TRBV7-8 | 15 | CASSLERVRPYEQYF
. | TRBV5-6 | 16 | CASSFGGRTPPGELFF
. | TRBV27 | 13 | CASRHTGPNEQFF
. | TRBV19 | 16 | CASTPRGHSSGNTIYF
. | TRBV25-1 | 15 | CASSESRQLNYGYTF
TRBD2 | TRBV7-2 | 14 | CASSASGNTGELFF
TRBD1 | TRBV7-6 | 14 | CASSRSGQLYEQYF
. | TRBV29-1 | 15 | CSVPKVVDSSYEQYF
. | TRBV5-4 | 16 | CASSLVGGLSTDTQYF
TRBD1 | TRBV27 | 13 | CASSLDRNYGYTF
. | TRBV5-5 | 15 | CASSLGQVGNQPQHF
TRBD1 | TRBV29-1 | 13 | CSVDRGGTDTQYF
. | TRBV7-9 | 14 | CASDHVGGTDTQYF
. | TRBV5-6 | 14 | CASSLVHGNQPQHF
. | TRBV7-9 | 15 | CASSPRRFGTDTQYF
. | TRBV4-3 | 17 | CASSQRASGEGTDTQYF
TRBD1 | TRBV9 | 15 | CASSGEGTGFYEQYF
TRBD1 | TRBV6-1 | 13 | CASSGTGAREQYF
. | TRBV5-1 | 16 | CASSPQPGTRAYGYTF
. | TRBV5-6 | 13 | CASSFPGSYEQYF
TRBD2 | TRBV28 | 13 | CASSLGTSVEQFF
TRBD1 | TRBV9 | 14 | CASSGHQGARGYTF